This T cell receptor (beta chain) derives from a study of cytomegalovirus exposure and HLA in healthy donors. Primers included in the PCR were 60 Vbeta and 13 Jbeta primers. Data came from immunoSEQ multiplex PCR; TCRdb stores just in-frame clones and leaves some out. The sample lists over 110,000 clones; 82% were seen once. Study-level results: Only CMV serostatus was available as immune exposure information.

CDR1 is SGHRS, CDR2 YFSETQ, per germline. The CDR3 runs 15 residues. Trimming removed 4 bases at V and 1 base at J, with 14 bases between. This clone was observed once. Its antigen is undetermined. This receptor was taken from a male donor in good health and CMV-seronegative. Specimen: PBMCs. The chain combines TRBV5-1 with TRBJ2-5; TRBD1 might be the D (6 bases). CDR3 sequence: CASSRTTGTQETQYF. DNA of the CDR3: TGCGCCAGCAGCCGCACCACAGGGACCCAAGAGACCCAGTACTTC.